This is a list of T cell receptor beta chains from one sample in a study of blood T cells in healthy people across ages. TCRdb recomputed calls from the 5' RACE reads with MiXCR, one row per CDR3 protein. The sample consists of about 800,000 distinct CDR3 sequences, about 25% of them appearing once. The same sample was also studied in work on T cells of mothers and their children.

Material for sequencing was blood. Receptors originate from a boy aged 10-17 years in good health. The CDR3 runs from the conserved cysteine through the conserved F or W. A D gene is named only where the DNA matches it firmly. Some rows have no size entry. The others give once, few or many, or a class for an expanded clone.

D gene	clone size	V gene	J gene	CDR3 DNA	CDR3 protein
NA	NA	TRBV7-6	TRBJ1-4	TGTGCCAGCAGCTTAGGTGGGAGCTCAGAGGAAAAACTGTTTTTT	CASSLGGSSEEKLFF
NA	few	TRBV21-1	TRBJ2-5	TGTGCCAGCAGCAAAGGAGTGTGCAGGGGGCCGGGCGGGAGCGCAGGAGAGACCCAGTACTTC	CASSKGVCRGPGGSAGETQYF
NA	NA	TRBV6-2/TRBV6-3	TRBJ2-1	TGTGCCAGCAGTTACGACACATTCGCGGGTATTAGGAATGAGCAGTTCTTC	CASSYDTFAGIRNEQFF
NA	NA	TRBV7-2	TRBJ2-3	TGTGCCAGCAGCTTAGGGACGCTTCCAGATACGCAGTATTTT	CASSLGTLPDTQYF
NA	NA	TRBV20-1	TRBJ2-2	TGCAGTGCCGCCAGGGGGGGTTTGAACACCGGGGAGCTGTTTTTT	CSAARGGLNTGELFF
TRBD1	few	TRBV6-2/TRBV6-3	TRBJ1-5	TGTGCCAGCAGTTACCCTAGGACAGGTGGAATTCAGCCCCAGCATTTT	CASSYPRTGGIQPQHF
NA	few	TRBV7-9	TRBJ2-1	TGTGCCAGCAGCGACATTTCCCCTAGCTCCTACAATGAGCAGTTCTTC	CASSDISPSSYNEQFF
TRBD2	NA	TRBV4-3	TRBJ2-2	TGCGCCAGCAGCCAAGGCGGGGGAGGGTGGACCGGGGAGCTGTTTTTT	CASSQGGGGWTGELFF
NA	NA	TRBV3-1	TRBJ2-2	TGTGCCAGCAGACTCAACAGTAACACCGGGGAGCTGTTTTTT	CASRLNSNTGELFF
TRBD2	NA	TRBV7-9	TRBJ2-7	TGTGCCAGCAGCTTAGCGGGGGGACTACGTCTGTACTTC	CASSLAGGLRLYF
NA	many	TRBV6-2/TRBV6-3	TRBJ2-5	TGTGCCAGCAGCCAAGAAGGAGGACAAGAGACCCAGTACTTC	CASSQEGGQETQYF
NA	NA	TRBV2	TRBJ1-1	TGTGCCAGCAGTCCCACCTGGGACACTGAAGCTTTCTTT	CASSPTWDTEAFF
TRBD2	NA	TRBV27	TRBJ2-5	TGTGCCAGCAGTCACACGGGGGGACCGTACCAAGAGACCCAGTACTTC	CASSHTGGPYQETQYF
NA	few	TRBV28	TRBJ1-4	TGTGCCAGCAAGGGCACCCCGATCGAAAAACTGTTTTTT	CASKGTPIEKLFF
TRBD2	NA	TRBV5-1	TRBJ2-1	TGCGCCAGCAGCTCGACTAGCGGGAGCTCCTACAATGAGCGGTTCTTC	CASSSTSGSSYNERFF
NA	few	TRBV9	TRBJ2-7	TGTGCCAGCAGCGTGGGGGGAGGAATGTACGAGCAGTACTTC	CASSVGGGMYEQYF
NA	NA	TRBV7-2	TRBJ2-7	TGTGCCAGCAGCCGTCCTGGACAGATCACCTACGAGCAGTACTTC	CASSRPGQITYEQYF
NA	few	TRBV6-4	TRBJ2-2	TGTGCCAGCAGGAGGGGGGAAGCCGGGGAGCTGTTTTTT	CASRRGEAGELFF
TRBD2	NA	TRBV15	TRBJ2-5	TGTGCCACCAGCAGAGTGTCGTTTGGGCTAGCGGGCCACCAAGAGACCCAGTACTTC	CATSRVSFGLAGHQETQYF
NA	NA	TRBV20-1	TRBJ2-2	TGCAGTGCTAATCAGGCGAGTCCGAACACCGGGGAGCTGTTTTTT	CSANQASPNTGELFF
NA	NA	TRBV4-3	TRBJ1-2	TGCGCCAGCAGCCAAGGGTTAAACCCCCAGGGTAAAGGCTATGGCTACACCTTC	CASSQGLNPQGKGYGYTF
NA	NA	TRBV5-1	TRBJ2-1	TGCGCCAGCAGCTTGGTCGTGGGGGTGGCCCAGGATGAGCAGTTCTTC	CASSLVVGVAQDEQFF
NA	NA	TRBV7-9	TRBJ1-2	TGTGCCAGCAGATTAGGGGCTCGGATCTCCTATGGCCACACCTTC	CASRLGARISYGHTF
TRBD1	NA	TRBV12-3/TRBV12-4	TRBJ2-5	TGTGCCAGCCAATCACCAGGGGGAGAGACCCAGTACTTC	CASQSPGGETQYF
NA	NA	TRBV4-3	TRBJ2-1	TGCGCCAGCAGTCAAGATTTACCCGGGGGTGATGAGCAGTTCTTC	CASSQDLPGGDEQFF
NA	NA	TRBV19	TRBJ2-5	TGTGCCAGTAGTATAGATGGAGGGGACGCCATGTACTTC	CASSIDGGDAMYF
NA	NA	TRBV10-3	TRBJ2-5	TGTGCCATCAGCCAGGACTCTGGGTACCAAGAGACCCAGTACTTC	CAISQDSGYQETQYF
TRBD1	NA	TRBV11-2	TRBJ2-1	TGTGCCAGCAGCCAGCTACAGGGGGCTATCTACAATGAGCAGTTCTTC	CASSQLQGAIYNEQFF
NA	NA	TRBV27	TRBJ1-6	TGTGCCAGCGCCGGACAGAACTATAATTCACCCCTCCACTTT	CASAGQNYNSPLHF
NA	NA	TRBV6-2/TRBV6-3	TRBJ2-2	TGTGCCAGCAGTTTTTCTACAGCTACCGGGGAGCTGTTTTTT	CASSFSTATGELFF
NA	few	TRBV6-6	TRBJ1-5	TGTGCCAGCAGTTACATGGATAGCAATCAGCCCCAGCATTTT	CASSYMDSNQPQHF
TRBD2	NA	TRBV20-1	TRBJ2-5	TGCAGTGGCCCACTAGCGGGAGGGCCCGAGACCCAGTACTTC	CSGPLAGGPETQYF
TRBD2	NA	TRBV20-1	TRBJ2-7	TGCAGTGCTAGAAGCGGGGAGAACTCCTACGAGCAGTACTTC	CSARSGENSYEQYF
NA	few	TRBV7-3	TRBJ1-2	TGTGCCAGCAGCGCTGCCGGGGCGGATGGCTACACCTTC	CASSAAGADGYTF
NA	few	TRBV14	TRBJ1-5	TGTGCCAGCAGCCGGAATAACGGTCAGCCCCAGCATTTT	CASSRNNGQPQHF
NA	NA	TRBV20-1	TRBJ1-1	TGCAGTGCTAGGGGTTTGGGGATGAACACTGAAGCTTTCTTT	CSARGLGMNTEAFF
NA	few	TRBV18	TRBJ2-7	TGTGCCAGCTCACCATACGGATACTACGAGCAGTACTTC	CASSPYGYYEQYF
NA	NA	TRBV15	TRBJ2-5	TGTGCCACCAGCAGAGATCTCCTGCTAGCAGGGGAGACCCAGTACTTC	CATSRDLLLAGETQYF
NA	few	TRBV28	TRBJ2-3	TGTGCCAGCAGTTCAACGAGCGGGTCTAGCACAGATACGCAGTATTTT	CASSSTSGSSTDTQYF
NA	NA	TRBV20-1	TRBJ2-7	TGCAGTGCTAGAATTCCCGAGATAGGCGAGCAGTACTTC	CSARIPEIGEQYF
NA	NA	TRBV6-5	TRBJ2-7	TGTGCCAGCAGTTACTCGAGTAGCGAGGCCTACGAGCAGTACTTC	CASSYSSSEAYEQYF
NA	few	TRBV3-1	TRBJ2-2	TGTGCCAGCAGAAGGGACATCTCCGGGGGGGAGCTGTTTTTT	CASRRDISGGELFF